This passage covers 2 T cell receptor beta chains from one sample sequenced in a study of beta chain features in type 1 diabetes. The sequenced template was cDNA made from the entire isolated RNA. Sequenced by immunoSEQ multiplex PCR; TCRdb stores in-frame clones only, minus some. In the table there are 500,000 to 700,000 clones, around 15% of which are singletons. The material sequenced was naive CD4+ T cells from blood. The receptors originated from a man aged 18 to 29 in good health.

The V gene is TRBV5-4, the J gene TRBJ2-5, with 9 bases lining up with TRBD1. Germline-derived CDR1 and CDR2 are SGHNT and YYREEE (reference sequence). This CDR3 contains 15 residues. The trim removed 4 bases at V and 2 bases at J, leaving 6 bases unmatched. DNA for the CDR3: TGTGCCAGCAGCCACGGGACAGGGCGACAAGAGACCCAGTACTTC. Translating gives CASSHGTGRQETQYF.

This chain joins TRBV6-5 and TRBJ1-5, with D unresolved. Germline loops: CDR1 MNHEY, CDR2 SVGAGI. The V end was cut by 2 bases, the J end by 4 bases, with 9 bases between. The CDR3 totals 14 residues. CDR3 residues: CASSYKAANQPQHF. The CDR3 DNA is TGTGCCAGCAGTTACAAGGCAGCTAATCAGCCCCAGCATTTT.